This T cell receptor beta chain was captured by sequencing in a study of cytomegalovirus exposure and HLA in healthy donors. Regarding the study as a whole: Further analysis was carried out later, and it showed several of the most significant clusters appearing linked to common viral pathogens.

Donors were ostensibly healthy at sampling, although undocumented immune exposures were probable. Both 60 Vbeta primers and 13 Jbeta primers went into the PCR. Authors' processing steps: Later, tens of millions of unique TCR beta chains were counted in an analysis, and roughly 11 million of them were shared. The assay was immunoSEQ multiplex PCR, and TCRdb's table has in-frame clones only and misses some. V and J calls and clone size come straight from that table; D and trimming were deduced from the DNA. The sample records around 76,000 clones, around two thirds being singletons. In its sample, this clone was seen a few times. Its target is unknown. The CDR3 contains 15 residues. V was pared by 4 bases and J by 0 bases, with 5 bases of the junction left unmatched. From germline, CDR1 is MNHNS and CDR2 SASEGT.

This sequence was found in a woman in her 50s in good health and CMV-seropositive. What was sequenced was PBMCs. The chain uses TRBV6-1 and TRBJ1-1; TRBD1 aligns across 7 bases. The CDR3, as DNA: TGTGCCAGCAGTGGAGGGGGCGCGATGAACACTGAAGCTTTCTTT. Amino acid sequence: CASSGGGAMNTEAFF.